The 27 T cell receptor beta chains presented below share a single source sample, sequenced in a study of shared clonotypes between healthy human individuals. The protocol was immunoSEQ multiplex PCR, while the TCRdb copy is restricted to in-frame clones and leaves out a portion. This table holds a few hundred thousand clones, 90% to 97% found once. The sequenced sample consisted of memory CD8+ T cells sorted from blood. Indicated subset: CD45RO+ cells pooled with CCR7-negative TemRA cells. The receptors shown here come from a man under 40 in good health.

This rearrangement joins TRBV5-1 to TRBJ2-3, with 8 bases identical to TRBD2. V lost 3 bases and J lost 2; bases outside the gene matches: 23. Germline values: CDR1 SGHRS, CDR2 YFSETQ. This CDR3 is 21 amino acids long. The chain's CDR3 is CASSSPPEAGVRQSITDTQYF. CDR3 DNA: TGCGCCAGCAGCTCCCCCCCCGAAGCGGGAGTACGTCAGTCCATCACAGATACGCAGTATTTT.

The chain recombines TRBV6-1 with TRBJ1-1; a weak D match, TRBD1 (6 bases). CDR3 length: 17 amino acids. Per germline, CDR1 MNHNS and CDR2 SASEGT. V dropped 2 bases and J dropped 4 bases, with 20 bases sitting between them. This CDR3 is CASSELRGWTAGTEAFF. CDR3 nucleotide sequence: TGTGCCAGCAGTGAATTAAGGGGGTGGACGGCAGGCACTGAAGCTTTCTTT.

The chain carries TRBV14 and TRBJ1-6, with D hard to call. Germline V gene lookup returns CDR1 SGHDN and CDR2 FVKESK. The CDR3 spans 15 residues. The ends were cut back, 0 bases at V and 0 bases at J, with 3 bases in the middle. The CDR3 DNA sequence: TGTGCCAGCAGCCAAGACAGCTCCTATAATTCACCCCTCCACTTT. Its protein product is CASSQDSSYNSPLHF.

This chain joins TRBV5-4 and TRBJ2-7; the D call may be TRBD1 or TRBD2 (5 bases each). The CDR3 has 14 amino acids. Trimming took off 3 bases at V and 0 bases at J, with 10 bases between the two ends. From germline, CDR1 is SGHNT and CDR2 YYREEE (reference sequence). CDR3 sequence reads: CASSWGPLSYEQYF. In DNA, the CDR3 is TGTGCCAGCAGCTGGGGACCGCTCTCCTACGAGCAGTACTTC.

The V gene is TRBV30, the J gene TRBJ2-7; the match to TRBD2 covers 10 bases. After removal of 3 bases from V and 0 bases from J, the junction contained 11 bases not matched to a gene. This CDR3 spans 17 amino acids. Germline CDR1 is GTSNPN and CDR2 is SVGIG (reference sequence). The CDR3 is CAWRRASGSPGSYEQYF. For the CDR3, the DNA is TGTGCCTGGAGGAGAGCTAGCGGGAGCCCAGGCTCCTACGAGCAGTACTTC.

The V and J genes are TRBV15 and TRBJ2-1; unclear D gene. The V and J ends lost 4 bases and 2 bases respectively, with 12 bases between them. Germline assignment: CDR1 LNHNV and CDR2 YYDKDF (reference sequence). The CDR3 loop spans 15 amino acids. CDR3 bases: TGTGCCACCAGCATGGGCGGTAGCCCCTACAATGAGCAGTTCTTC. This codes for CATSMGGSPYNEQFF.

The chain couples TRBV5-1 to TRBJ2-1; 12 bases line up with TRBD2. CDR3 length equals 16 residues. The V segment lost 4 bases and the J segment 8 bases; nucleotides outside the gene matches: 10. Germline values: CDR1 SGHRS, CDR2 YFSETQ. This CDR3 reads CASSPMTSGRGDEQFF. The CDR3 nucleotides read TGCGCCAGCAGCCCGATGACTAGCGGGAGAGGGGATGAGCAGTTCTTC.

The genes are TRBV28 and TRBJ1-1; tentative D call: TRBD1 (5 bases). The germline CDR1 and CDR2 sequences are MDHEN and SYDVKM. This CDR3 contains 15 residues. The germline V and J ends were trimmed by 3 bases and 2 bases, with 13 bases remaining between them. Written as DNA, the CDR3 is TGTGCCAGCAGTTTCGATCAGGGCTCAAACACTGAAGCTTTCTTT. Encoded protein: CASSFDQGSNTEAFF.

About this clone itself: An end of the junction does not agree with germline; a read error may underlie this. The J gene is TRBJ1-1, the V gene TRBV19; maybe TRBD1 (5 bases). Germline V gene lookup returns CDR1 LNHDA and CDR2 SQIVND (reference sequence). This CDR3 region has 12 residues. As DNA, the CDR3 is TGTGCCAGTAATATAGGGGACACTGAAGCTTTCTTT. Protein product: CASNIGDTEAFF.

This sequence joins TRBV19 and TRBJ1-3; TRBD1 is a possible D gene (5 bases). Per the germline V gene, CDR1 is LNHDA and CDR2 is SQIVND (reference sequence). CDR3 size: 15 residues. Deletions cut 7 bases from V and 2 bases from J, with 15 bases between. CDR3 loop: CASINGRGTGNTIYF. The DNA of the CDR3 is TGTGCCAGTATCAATGGGAGGGGTACTGGAAACACCATATATTTT.

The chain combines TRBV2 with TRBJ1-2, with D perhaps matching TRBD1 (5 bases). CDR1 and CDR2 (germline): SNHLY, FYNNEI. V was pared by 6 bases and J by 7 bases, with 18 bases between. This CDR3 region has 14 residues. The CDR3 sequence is CASSQFLFGAGYTF. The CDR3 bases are TGTGCCAGCAGCCAGTTTTTATTCGGGGCTGGCTACACCTTC.

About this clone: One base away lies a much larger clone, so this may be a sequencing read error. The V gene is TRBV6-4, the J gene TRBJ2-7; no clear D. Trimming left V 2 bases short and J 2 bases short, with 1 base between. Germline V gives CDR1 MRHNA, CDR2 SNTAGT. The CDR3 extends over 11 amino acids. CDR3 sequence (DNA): TGTGCCAGCAGTGACACCTACGAGCAGTACTTC. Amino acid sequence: CASSDTYEQYF.

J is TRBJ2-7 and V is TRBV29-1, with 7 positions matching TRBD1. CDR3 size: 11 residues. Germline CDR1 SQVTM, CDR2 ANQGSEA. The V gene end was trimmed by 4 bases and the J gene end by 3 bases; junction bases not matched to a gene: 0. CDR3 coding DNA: TGCAGCGTTGCAGGGGGCTACGAGCAGTACTTC. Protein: CSVAGGYEQYF.

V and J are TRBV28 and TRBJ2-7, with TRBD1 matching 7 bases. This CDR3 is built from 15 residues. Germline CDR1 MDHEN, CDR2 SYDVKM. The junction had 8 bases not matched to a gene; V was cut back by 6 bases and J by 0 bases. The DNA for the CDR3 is TGTGCCAGCAGCCCCTCCAGGGGGAGCTCCTACGAGCAGTACTTC. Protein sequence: CASSPSRGSSYEQYF.

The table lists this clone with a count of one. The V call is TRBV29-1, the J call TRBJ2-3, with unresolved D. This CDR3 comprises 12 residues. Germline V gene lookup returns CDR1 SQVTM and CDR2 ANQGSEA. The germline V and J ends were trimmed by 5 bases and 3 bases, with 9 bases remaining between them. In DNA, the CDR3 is TGCAGCGTTATAGACGGAACAGATACGCAGTATTTT. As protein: CSVIDGTDTQYF.

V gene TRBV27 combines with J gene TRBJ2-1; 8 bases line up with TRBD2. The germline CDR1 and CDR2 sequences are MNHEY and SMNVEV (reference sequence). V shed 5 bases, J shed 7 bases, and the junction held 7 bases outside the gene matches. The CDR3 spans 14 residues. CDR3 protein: CASSKRERVNEQFF. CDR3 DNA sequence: TGTGCCAGCAGTAAGCGGGAGAGGGTAAATGAGCAGTTCTTC.

The CDR3 reads CASSFGEGPTDNEQFF. In DNA, the CDR3 is TGTGCCAGCAGCTTTGGGGAGGGGCCCACTGACAATGAGCAGTTCTTC. The V and J genes are TRBV11-1 and TRBJ2-1; TRBD2 aligns across 7 bases. The CDR3 consists of 16 residues. Trimming took 3 bases from V and 5 from J; bases not matched to a gene: 10. Germline CDR1 and CDR2: SGHAT and FQDESV (reference sequence). The full variable domain, its missing parts supplied by reference TRBV11-1 and TRBJ2-1, is EAEVAQSPRYKITEKSQAVAFWCDPISGHATLYWYRQILGQGPELLVQFQDESVVDDSQLPKDRFSAERLKGVDSTLKIQPAELGDSAMYLCASSFGEGPTDNEQFFGPGTRLTVL.

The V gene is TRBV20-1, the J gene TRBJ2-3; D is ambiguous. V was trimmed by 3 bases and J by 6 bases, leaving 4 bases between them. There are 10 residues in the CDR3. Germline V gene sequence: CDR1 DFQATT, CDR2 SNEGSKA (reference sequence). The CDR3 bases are TGCAGTGCTAGTTTCGATACGCAGTATTTT. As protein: CSASFDTQYF.

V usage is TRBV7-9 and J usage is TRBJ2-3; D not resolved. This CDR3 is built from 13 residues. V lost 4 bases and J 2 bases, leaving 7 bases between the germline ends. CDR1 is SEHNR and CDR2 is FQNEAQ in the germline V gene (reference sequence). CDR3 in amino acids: CASSSGTTDTQYF. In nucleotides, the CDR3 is TGTGCCAGCAGCTCCGGAACCACAGATACGCAGTATTTT.

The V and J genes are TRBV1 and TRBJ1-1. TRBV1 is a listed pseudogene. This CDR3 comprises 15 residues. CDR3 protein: CTSSQDQEGGTEAFF. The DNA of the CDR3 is TGCACCAGCAGCCAAGATCAGGAGGGGGGGACTGAAGCTTTCTTT.

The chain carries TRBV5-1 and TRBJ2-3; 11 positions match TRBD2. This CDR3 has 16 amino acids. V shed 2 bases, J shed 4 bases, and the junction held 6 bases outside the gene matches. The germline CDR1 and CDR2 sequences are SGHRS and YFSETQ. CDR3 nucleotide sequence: TGCGCCAGCAGCTTCGCCGGGACTAGCGGAGCAGATACGCAGTATTTT. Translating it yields CASSFAGTSGADTQYF. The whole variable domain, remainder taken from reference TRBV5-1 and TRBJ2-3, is KAGVTQTPRYLIKTRGQQVTLSCSPISGHRSVSWYQQTPGQGLQFLFEYFSETQRNKGNFPGRFSGRQFSNSRSEMNVSTLELGDSALYLCASSFAGTSGADTQYFGPGTRLTVL.

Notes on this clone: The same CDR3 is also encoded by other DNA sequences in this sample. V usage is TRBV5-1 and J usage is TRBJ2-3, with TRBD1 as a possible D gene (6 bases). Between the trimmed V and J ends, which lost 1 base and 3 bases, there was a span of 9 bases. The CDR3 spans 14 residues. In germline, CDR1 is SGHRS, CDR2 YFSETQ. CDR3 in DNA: TGCGCCAGCAGCTTGCAGGGGACGACAGATACGCAGTATTTT. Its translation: CASSLQGTTDTQYF.

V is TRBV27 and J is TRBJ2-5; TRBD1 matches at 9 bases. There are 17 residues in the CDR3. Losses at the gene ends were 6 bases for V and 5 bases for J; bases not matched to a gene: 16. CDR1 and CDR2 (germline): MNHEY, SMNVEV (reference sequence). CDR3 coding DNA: TGTGCCAGCAGGAGAATACAGGGGGCGAACGGTAGGGAGACCCAGTACTTC. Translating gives CASRRIQGANGRETQYF.

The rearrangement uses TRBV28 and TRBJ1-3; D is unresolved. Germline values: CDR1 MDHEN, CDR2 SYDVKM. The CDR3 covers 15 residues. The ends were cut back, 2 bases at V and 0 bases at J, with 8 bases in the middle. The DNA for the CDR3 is TGTGCCAGCAGTTTACAACGATCCTCTGGAAACACCATATATTTT. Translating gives CASSLQRSSGNTIYF.

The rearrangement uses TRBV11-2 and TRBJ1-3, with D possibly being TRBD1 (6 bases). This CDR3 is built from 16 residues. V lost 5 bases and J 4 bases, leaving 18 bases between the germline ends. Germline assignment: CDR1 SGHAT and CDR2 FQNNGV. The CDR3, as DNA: TGTGCCAGCAGCCAGCCGGGCAGGGGTAGGGGAAACACCATATATTTT. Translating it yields CASSQPGRGRGNTIYF. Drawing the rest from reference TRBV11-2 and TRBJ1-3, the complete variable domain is EAGVAQSPRYKIIEKRQSVAFWCNPISGHATLYWYQQILGQGPKLLIQFQNNGVVDDSQLPKDRFSAERLKGVDSTLKIQPAKLEDSAVYLCASSQPGRGRGNTIYFGEGSWLTVV.

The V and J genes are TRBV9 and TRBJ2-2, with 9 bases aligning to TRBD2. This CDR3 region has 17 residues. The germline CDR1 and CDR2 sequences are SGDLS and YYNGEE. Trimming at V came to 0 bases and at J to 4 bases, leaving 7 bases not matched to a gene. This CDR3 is CASSVGVAGGLTGELFF. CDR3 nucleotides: TGTGCCAGCAGCGTAGGGGTCGCGGGAGGGCTCACCGGGGAGCTGTTTTTT.

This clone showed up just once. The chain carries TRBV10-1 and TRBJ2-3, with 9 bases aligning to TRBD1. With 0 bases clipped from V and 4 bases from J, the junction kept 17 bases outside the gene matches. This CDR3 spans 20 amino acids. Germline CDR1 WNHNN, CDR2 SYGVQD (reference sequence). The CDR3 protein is CASSESVLQGAPNYPDTQYF. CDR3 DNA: TGCGCCAGCAGTGAGTCGGTCTTACAGGGGGCCCCTAACTACCCAGATACGCAGTATTTT.